This TCR beta chain was profiled in a study of Graves' ophthalmopathy and Graves' hyperthyroidism. Study observations and caveats: A majority of expanded thyroid clonotypes exceeding 0.001 frequency were likewise present in blood.

RNA served as the template for amplifying TCR beta CDR3 regions. Investigators did first-round RT-PCR with HTBI primers, then second-round multiplex PCR. TCRdb independently ran MiXCR on the multiplex PCR reads; one entry per CDR3 protein. The table has about 480,000 distinct CDR3 sequences, around 15% seen once; the top ten hold over 8%. In germline, CDR1 is MNHNS, CDR2 SASEGT. The CDR3 consists of 14 residues. Deletions cut 4 bases from V and 3 bases from J, with 12 bases between. The diagnostic workup employed clinical symptoms, serum thyroxine, TRAb, thyroid ultrasound and orbital computed tomography. A word on this clonotype: What it binds is not known.

The V gene is TRBV6-1, the J gene TRBJ1-1, with TRBD1 as a possible D gene (5 bases). The origin of this receptor is a woman aged 25-40 years with Graves' ophthalmopathy. Input material: blood. The CDR3 spells CASSAIRAYTEAFF. CDR3 bases: TGTGCCAGCAGTGCCATCAGGGCTTACACTGAAGCTTTCTTT.